This TCR beta chain was recorded in a study of T cells after yellow fever vaccination. Study context: Preparation of fractions with low cell numbers was performed using SMART-Seq v4 Ultra Low Input.

Each CDR3 protein is one row after TCRdb ran MiXCR on the 5' RACE reads. Seen here are roughly 30,000 distinct CDR3 sequences, roughly 6.3% observed once, and the top ten hold around 25%. Germline values: CDR1 LNHDA, CDR2 SQIVND (reference sequence). V lost 5 bases to trimming and J lost 1 base, with 5 bases between them. This CDR3 comprises 12 residues. This clonotype was picked up a small number of times. V is TRBV19 and J is TRBJ1-1; D unclear. Here the sequenced sample was PBMCs, either bulk or a sorted T-cell subset (CD4+, CD8+, memory, or dextramer-sorted; not recorded which), taken on the day of the yellow fever booster vaccination. The TCR originated in a man aged 30-40 years who received the YFV17D yellow fever vaccine. The DNA for the CDR3 is TGTGCCAGTAGTCGGAGGAACACTGAAGCTTTCTTT. Encoded protein: CASSRRNTEAFF.